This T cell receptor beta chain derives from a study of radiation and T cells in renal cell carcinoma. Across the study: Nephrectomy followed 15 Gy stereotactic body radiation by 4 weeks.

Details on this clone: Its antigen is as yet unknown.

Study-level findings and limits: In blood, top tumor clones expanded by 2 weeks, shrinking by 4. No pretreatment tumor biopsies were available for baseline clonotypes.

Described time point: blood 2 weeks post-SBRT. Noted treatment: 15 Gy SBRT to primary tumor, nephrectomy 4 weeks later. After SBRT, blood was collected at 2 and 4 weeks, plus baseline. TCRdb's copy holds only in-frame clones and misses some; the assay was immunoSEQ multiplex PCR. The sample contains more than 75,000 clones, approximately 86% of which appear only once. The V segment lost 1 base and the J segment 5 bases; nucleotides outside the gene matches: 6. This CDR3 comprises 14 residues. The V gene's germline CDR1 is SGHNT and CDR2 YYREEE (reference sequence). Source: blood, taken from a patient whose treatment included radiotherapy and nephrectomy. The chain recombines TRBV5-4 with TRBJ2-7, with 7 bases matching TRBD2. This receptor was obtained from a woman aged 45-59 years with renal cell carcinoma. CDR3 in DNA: TGTGCCAGCAGCTTGCCAGCGGGGAGCGACGAGCAGTACTTC. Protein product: CASSLPAGSDEQYF.